The TCR beta chain under discussion was sequenced for a study of CD8 T cells in Susac syndrome. General study findings and limits: As acknowledged by the study, its TCR sequencing and HLA analysis included a relatively small number of individuals.

Sequencing of TCR beta was performed on blood CD8+ and CD4+ T cells. The multiple sclerosis controls consisted of treatment-naive patients with relapsing-remitting disease, either stable or active. TEMRA cells were FACS-enriched, and CD8+ and CD4+ T cells were isolated negatively. The RNA, about 0.5 to 1 ug, was put through reverse transcription using random hexamers. One entry per CDR3 protein, called by TCRdb with MiXCR from the immunoSEQ multiplex PCR reads. The sample includes some 130,000 distinct CDR3 sequences, roughly 89% seen only once; the top ten take around 0.24%. About this clonotype itself: Its antigen is as yet unknown.

Germline values: CDR1 MNHEY, CDR2 SMNVEV (reference sequence). This CDR3 spans 12 amino acids. V was shortened by 6 bases and J by 6 bases, with 9 bases between the two germline ends. Sequencing was done on a sample of CD8+ T cells from PBMCs. This chain uses TRBV27 with TRBJ2-4; either TRBD1 or TRBD2 may supply D (5 bases each). The TCR was taken from a human donor with multiple sclerosis. The CDR3 region is CASRGEPNIQYF. DNA of the CDR3: TGTGCCAGCAGGGGGGAGCCAAACATTCAGTACTTC.